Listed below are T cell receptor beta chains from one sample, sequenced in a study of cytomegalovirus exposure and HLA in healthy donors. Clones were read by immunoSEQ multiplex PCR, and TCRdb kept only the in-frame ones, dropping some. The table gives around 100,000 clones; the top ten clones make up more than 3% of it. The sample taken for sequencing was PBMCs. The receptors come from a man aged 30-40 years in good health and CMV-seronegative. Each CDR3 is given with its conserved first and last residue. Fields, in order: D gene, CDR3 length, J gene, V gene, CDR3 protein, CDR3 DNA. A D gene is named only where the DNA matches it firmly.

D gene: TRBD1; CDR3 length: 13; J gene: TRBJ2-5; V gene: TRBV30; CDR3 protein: CAWDRGSRETQYF; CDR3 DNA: TGTGCCTGGGACAGGGGGTCGCGAGAGACCCAGTACTTC
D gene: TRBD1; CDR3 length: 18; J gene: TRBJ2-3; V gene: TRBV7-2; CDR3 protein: CASSSSSPGQGITDTQYF; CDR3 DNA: TGTGCCAGCAGCTCCTCTTCGCCTGGACAGGGTATCACAGATACGCAGTATTTT
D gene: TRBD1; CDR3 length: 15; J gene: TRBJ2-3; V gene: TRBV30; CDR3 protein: CAWNEDRGKIDTQYF; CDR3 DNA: TGTGCCTGGAACGAGGACAGGGGGAAAATAGATACGCAGTATTTT
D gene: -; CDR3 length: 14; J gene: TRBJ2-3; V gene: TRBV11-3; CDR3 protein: CASSLAVSTDTQYF; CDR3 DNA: TGTGCCAGCAGCTTAGCGGTATCCACAGATACGCAGTATTTT
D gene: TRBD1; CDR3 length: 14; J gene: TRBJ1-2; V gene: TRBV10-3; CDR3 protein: CAISERTGRNGYTF; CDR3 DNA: TGTGCCATCAGTGAAAGGACAGGGCGGAATGGCTACACCTTC
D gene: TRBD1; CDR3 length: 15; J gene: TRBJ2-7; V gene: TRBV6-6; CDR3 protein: CASSYSGTGRYEQYF; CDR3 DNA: TGTGCCAGCAGTTACTCAGGGACAGGGAGGTACGAGCAGTACTTC
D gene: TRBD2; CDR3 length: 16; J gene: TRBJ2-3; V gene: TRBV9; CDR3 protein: CASSVTLGGSTDTQYF; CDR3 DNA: TGTGCCAGCAGCGTCACCCTGGGGGGGAGCACAGATACGCAGTATTTT
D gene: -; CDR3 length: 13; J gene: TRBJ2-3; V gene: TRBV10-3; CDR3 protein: CASTRSGTDTQYF; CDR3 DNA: TGTGCCAGTACTAGAAGTGGCACAGATACGCAGTATTTT
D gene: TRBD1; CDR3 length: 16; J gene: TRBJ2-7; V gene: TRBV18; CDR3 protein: CASSPGVTGVAYEQYF; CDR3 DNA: TGTGCCAGCTCACCAGGAGTGACAGGGGTCGCCTACGAGCAGTACTTC
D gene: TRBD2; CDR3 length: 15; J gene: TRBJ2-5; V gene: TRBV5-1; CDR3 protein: CASSLNSGGAETQYF; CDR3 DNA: TGCGCCAGCAGCTTGAATAGCGGGGGGGCGGAGACCCAGTACTTC
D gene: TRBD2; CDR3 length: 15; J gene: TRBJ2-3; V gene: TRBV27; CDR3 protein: CASSDSGGRTDTQYF; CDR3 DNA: TGTGCCAGCAGTGATAGCGGGGGGCGCACAGATACGCAGTATTTT
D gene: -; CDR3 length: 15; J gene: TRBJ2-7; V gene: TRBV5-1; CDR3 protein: CASRSWGGQAYEQYF; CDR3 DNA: TGCGCCAGCAGAAGTTGGGGAGGCCAAGCTTACGAGCAGTACTTC
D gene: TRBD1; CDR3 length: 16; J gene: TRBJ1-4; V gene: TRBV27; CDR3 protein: CASSFYRTGSNEKLFF; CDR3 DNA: TGTGCCAGCAGTTTTTATCGGACAGGCAGTAATGAAAAACTGTTTTTT
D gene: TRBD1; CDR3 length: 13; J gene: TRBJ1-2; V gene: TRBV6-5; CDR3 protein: CASSVGTGGGYTF; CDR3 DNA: TGTGCCAGCAGTGTTGGGACAGGGGGCGGCTACACCTTC
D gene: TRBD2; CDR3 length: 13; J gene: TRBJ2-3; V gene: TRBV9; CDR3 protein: CASSVGEGDTQYF; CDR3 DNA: TGTGCCAGCAGCGTTGGGGAGGGAGATACGCAGTATTTT
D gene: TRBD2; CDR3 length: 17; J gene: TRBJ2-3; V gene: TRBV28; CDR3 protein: CASSEGRVRGGTDTQYF; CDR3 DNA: TGTGCCAGCAGTGAGGGGAGGGTCCGGGGGGGCACAGATACGCAGTATTTT
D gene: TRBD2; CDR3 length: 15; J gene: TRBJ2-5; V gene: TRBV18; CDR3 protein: CASSVAGGRQETQYF; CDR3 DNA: TGTGCCAGCTCAGTCGCGGGGGGCCGACAAGAGACCCAGTACTTC
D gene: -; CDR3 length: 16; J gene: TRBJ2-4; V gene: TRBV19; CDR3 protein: CASSAPGFSLGGIQYF; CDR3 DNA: TGTGCCAGTAGTGCCCCCGGGTTCTCATTGGGGGGCATTCAGTACTTC
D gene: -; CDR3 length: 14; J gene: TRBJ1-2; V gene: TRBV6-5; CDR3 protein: CASSYSPGSSGYTF; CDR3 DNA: TGTGCCAGCAGTTACTCCCCGGGGAGCAGTGGCTACACCTTC
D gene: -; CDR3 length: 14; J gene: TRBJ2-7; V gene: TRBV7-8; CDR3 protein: CASSPEVAAYEQYF; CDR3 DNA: TGTGCCAGCAGCCCAGAGGTGGCAGCCTACGAGCAGTACTTC
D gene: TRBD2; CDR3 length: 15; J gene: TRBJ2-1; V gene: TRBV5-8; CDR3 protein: CASSTPGLGYNEQFF; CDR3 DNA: TGTGCCAGCAGCACTCCGGGACTAGGGTACAATGAGCAGTTCTTC
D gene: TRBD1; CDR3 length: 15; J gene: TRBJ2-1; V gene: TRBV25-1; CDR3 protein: CASRADRGSYNEQFF; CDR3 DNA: TGTGCCAGCAGAGCGGACAGGGGGTCCTACAATGAGCAGTTCTTC
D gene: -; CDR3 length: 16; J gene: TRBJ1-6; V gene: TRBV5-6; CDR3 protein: CASSLDPSSYNSPLHF; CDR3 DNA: TGTGCCAGCAGTCTAGACCCGAGCTCCTATAATTCACCCCTCCACTTT
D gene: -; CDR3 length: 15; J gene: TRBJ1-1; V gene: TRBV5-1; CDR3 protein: CASSPDIPMNTEAFF; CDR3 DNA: TGCGCCAGCAGCCCGGACATCCCCATGAACACTGAAGCTTTCTTT
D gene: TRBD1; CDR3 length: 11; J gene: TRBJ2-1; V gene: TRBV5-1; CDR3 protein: CASSVDRAWFF; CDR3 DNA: TGCGCCAGCAGCGTAGACAGGGCTTGGTTCTTC
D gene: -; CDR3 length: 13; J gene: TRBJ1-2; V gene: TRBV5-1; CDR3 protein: CASSLIQGSGYTF; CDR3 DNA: TGCGCCAGCAGCTTGATTCAGGGATCTGGCTACACCTTC